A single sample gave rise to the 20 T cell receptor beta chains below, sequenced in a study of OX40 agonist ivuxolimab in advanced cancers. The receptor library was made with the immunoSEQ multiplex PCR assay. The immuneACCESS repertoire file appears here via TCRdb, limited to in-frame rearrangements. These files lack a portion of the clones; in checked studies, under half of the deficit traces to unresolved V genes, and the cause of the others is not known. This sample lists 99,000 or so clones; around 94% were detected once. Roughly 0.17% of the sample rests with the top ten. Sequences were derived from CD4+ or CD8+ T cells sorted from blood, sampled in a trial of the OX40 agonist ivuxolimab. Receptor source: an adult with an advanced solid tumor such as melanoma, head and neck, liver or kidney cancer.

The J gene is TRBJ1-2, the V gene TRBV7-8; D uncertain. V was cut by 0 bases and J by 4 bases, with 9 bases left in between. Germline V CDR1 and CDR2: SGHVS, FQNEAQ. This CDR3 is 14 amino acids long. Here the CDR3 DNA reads TGTGCCAGCAGCTTAGCTGGGGAAGCCTATGGCTACACCTTC. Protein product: CASSLAGEAYGYTF.

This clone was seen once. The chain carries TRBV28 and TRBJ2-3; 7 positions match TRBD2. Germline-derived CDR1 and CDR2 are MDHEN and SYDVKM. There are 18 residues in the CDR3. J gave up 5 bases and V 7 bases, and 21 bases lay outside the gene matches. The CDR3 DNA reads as TGTGCCAGCACCCACAGTGGGGGATCGGGCGGGAGTCGAGATACGCAGTATTTT. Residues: CASTHSGGSGGSRDTQYF.

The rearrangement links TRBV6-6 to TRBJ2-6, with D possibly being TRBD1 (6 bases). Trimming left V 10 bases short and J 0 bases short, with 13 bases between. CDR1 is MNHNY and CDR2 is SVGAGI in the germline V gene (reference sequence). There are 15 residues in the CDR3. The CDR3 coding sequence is TGTGCCACGCGACAGGACCTCTCTGGGGCCAACGTCCTGACTTTC. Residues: CATRQDLSGANVLTF.

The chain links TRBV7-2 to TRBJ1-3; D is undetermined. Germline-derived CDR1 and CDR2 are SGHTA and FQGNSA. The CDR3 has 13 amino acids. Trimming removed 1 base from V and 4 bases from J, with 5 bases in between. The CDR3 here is CASSLVFGNTIYF. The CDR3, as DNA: TGTGCCAGCAGCTTAGTGTTCGGAAACACCATATATTTT.

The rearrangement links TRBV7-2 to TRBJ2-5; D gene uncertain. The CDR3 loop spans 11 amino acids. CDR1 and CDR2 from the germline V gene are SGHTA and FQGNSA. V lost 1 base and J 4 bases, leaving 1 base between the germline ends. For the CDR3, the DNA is TGTGCCAGCAGCTTAGTAGAGACCCAGTACTTC. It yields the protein CASSLVETQYF.

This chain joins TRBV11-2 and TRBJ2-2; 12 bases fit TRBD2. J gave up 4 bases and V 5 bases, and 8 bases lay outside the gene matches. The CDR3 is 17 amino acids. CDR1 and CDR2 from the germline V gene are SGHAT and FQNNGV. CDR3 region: CASSRLAGVLSTGELFF. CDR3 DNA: TGTGCCAGCAGCCGACTAGCGGGAGTTTTGTCCACCGGGGAGCTGTTTTTT.

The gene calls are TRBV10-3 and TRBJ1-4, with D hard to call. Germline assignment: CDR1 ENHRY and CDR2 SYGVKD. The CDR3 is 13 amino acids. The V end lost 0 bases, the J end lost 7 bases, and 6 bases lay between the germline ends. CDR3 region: CAISESGPEKLFF. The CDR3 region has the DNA TGTGCCATCAGTGAGTCAGGGCCTGAAAAACTGTTTTTT.

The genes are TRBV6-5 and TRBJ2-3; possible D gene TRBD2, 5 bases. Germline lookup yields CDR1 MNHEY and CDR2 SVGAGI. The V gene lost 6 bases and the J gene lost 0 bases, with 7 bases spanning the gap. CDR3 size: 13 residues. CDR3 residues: CASRWTSTDTQYF. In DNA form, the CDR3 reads TGTGCCAGCAGATGGACTAGCACAGATACGCAGTATTTT.

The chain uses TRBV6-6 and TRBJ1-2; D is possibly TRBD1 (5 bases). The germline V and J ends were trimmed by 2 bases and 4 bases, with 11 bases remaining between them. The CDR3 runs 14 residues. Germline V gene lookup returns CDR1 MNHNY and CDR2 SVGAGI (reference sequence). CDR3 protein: CASSYADSLYGYTF. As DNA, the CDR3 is TGTGCCAGCAGTTACGCTGACAGCCTCTATGGCTACACCTTC.

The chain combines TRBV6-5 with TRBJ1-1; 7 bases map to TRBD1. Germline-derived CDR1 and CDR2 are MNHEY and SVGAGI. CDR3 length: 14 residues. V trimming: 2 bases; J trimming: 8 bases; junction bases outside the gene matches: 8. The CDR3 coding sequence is TGTGCCAGCAGTTACGACAGGGCTGGATTCGAAGCTTTCTTT. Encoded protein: CASSYDRAGFEAFF.

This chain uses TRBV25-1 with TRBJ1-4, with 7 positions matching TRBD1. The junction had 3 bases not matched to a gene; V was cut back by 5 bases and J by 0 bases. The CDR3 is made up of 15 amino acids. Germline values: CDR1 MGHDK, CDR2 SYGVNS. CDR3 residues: CASSPGGATNEKLFF. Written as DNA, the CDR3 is TGTGCCAGCAGTCCAGGGGGGGCAACTAATGAAAAACTGTTTTTT.

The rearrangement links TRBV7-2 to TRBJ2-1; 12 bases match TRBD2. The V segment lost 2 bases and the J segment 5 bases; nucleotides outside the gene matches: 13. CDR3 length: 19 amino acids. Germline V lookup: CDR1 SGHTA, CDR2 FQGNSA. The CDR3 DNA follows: TGTGCCAGCAGCTTAAACGGGGCTAGCGGGGGGGCCGGAAACAATGAGCAGTTCTTC. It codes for CASSLNGASGGAGNNEQFF.

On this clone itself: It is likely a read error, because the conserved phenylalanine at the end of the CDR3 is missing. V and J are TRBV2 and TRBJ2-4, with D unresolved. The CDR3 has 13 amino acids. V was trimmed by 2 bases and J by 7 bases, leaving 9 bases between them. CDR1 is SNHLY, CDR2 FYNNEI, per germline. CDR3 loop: CASSEPSGNIQYL. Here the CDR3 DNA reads TGTGCCAGCAGTGAACCTAGTGGTAACATTCAGTACCTC.

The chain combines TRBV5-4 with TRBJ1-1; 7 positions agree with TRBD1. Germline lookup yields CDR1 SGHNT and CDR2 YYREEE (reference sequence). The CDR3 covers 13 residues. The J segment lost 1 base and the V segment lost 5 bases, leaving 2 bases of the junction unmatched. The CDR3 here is CASRGQPNTEAFF. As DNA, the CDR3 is TGTGCCAGCAGGGGACAGCCGAACACTGAAGCTTTCTTT.

The CDR3 loop reads CASSLQGTSGYTF. CDR3 nucleotides: TGTGCCAGCAGCTTACAGGGTACTTCTGGCTACACCTTC. The chain uses TRBV11-2 and TRBJ1-2, with a tentative D call TRBD1 (5 bases). Germline CDR1 is SGHAT and CDR2 is FQNNGV. The CDR3 contains 13 residues. Trimming shortened V by 2 bases and J by 7 bases, and 11 bases separated the two germline ends. The whole variable domain, filled in from reference TRBV11-2 and TRBJ1-2, reads EAGVAQSPRYKIIEKRQSVAFWCNPISGHATLYWYQQILGQGPKLLIQFQNNGVVDDSQLPKDRFSAERLKGVDSTLKIQPAKLEDSAVYLCASSLQGTSGYTFGSGTRLTVV.

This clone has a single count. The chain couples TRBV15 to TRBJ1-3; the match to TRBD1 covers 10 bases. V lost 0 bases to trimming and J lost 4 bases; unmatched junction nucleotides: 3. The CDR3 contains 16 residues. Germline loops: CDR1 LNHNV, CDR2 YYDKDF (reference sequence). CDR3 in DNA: TGTGCCACCAGCAGAGATGGGACAGGGGCAGGAAACACCATATATTTT. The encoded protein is CATSRDGTGAGNTIYF.

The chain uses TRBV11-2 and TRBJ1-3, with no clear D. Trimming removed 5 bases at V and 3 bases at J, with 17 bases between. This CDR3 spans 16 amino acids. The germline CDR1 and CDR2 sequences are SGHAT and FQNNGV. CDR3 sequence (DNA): TGTGCCAGCAGCGCCTACAATGCAGCTTTTGGAAACACCATATATTTT. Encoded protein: CASSAYNAAFGNTIYF.

The CDR3 spells CASSRDRYTDTQYF. The CDR3 bases are TGTGCCAGCAGCCGGGACAGATACACAGATACGCAGTATTTT. V gene TRBV7-2 combines with J gene TRBJ2-3; 7 nucleotides line up with TRBD1. V trimming: 5 bases; J trimming: 2 bases; junction bases outside the gene matches: 4. The V gene's germline CDR1 is SGHTA and CDR2 FQGNSA. This CDR3 has 14 amino acids.

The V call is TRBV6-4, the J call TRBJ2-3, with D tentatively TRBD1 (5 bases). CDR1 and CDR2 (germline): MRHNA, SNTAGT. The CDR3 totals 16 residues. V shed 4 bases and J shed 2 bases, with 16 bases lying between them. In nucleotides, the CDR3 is TGTGCCAGCAGTGCCAGGGCCAGAGACTTCACAGATACGCAGTATTTT. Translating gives CASSARARDFTDTQYF.

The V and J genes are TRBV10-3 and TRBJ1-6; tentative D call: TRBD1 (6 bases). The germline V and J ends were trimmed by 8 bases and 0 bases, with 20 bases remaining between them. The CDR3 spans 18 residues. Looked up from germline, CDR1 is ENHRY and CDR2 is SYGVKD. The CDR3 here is CAIGGGGPTLSYNSPLHF. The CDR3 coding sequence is TGTGCCATCGGCGGCGGGGGCCCAACACTCTCCTATAATTCACCCCTCCACTTT.